The present T cell receptor (beta chain) was sequenced within a study of T cells after yellow fever vaccination. Synthesis of TCR cDNA relied on 5'RACE template switching, which attached a universal primer site and UMIs. TCRdb called the 5' RACE reads again in MiXCR, with one record for every CDR3 protein. The data hold approximately 600,000 distinct CDR3 sequences, with around 12% observed a single time. This clonotype was seen a handful of times. Germline assignment: CDR1 MNHNY and CDR2 SVGAGI (reference sequence). The CDR3 runs to 11 residues. The ends lost 8 bases at V and 9 bases at J; junction bases unmatched: 4.

The receptor's source is a young man who received the YFV17D yellow fever vaccine. Sequencing was performed on PBMCs, taken on the day of the yellow fever booster vaccination. The chain carries TRBV6-6 and TRBJ2-1; TRBD1 matches 7 bases. The CDR3 coding sequence is TGTGCCAGCTTGACAGGGTTTGAGCAGTTCTTC. It translates to CASLTGFEQFF.